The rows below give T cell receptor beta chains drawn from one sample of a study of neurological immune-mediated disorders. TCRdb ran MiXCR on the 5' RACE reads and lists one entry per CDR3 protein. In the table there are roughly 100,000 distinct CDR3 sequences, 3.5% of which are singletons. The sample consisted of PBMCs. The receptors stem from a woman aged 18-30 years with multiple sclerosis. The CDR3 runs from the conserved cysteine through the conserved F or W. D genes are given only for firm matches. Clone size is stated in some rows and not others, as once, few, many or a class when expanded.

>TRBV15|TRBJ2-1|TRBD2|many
TGTGCCACCAGCAGAGATCGAGGGACTAGCTCCTACAATGAGCAGTTCTTC
CATSRDRGTSSYNEQFF
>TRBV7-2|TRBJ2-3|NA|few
TGTGCCAGCAGCGTCGGGCATACGCAGTATTTT
CASSVGHTQYF
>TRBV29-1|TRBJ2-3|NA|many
TGCAGCGTTGCGTTGAGCGGAGCCCCCCCAGATACGCAGTATTTT
CSVALSGAPPDTQYF
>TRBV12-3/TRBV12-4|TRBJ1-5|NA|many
TGTGCCAGCAGTTTAATGGGGGAAGACCAGCCCCAGCATTTT
CASSLMGEDQPQHF
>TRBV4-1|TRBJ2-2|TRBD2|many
TGCGCCAGCAGCCCACAGTGGGGGGGGAGGTCCACCGGGGAGCTGTTTTTT
CASSPQWGGRSTGELFF
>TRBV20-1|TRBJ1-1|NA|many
TGCAGTGCCGAAGGACAGATGAACACTGAAGCTTTCTTT
CSAEGQMNTEAFF
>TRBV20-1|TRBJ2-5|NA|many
TGCAGTGCTAGAGACCCCCAGCTCCAAGAGACCCAGTACTTC
CSARDPQLQETQYF
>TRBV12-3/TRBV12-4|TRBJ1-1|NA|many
TGTGCCAGCAGTTTAGCGGGGATTACTGAAGCTTTCTTT
CASSLAGITEAFF
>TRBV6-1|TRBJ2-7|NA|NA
TGTGCCAGCAGTCCCACTGTCGCGAGCTCCTACGAGCAGTACTTC
CASSPTVASSYEQYF
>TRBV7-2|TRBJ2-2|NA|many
TGTGCCAGCAGCTTTTACCGGGGCACCGGGGAGCTGTTTTTT
CASSFYRGTGELFF
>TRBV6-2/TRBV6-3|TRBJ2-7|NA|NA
TGTGCCAGCAGTTTGGCCGACACGTCCTACGAGCAGTACTTC
CASSLADTSYEQYF
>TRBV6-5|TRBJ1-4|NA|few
TGTGCCAGCAAGAGACAGACAACTAATGAAAAACTGTTTTTT
CASKRQTTNEKLFF
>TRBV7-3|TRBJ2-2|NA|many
TGTGCCAGCAGCATCGACCCGCCCCCAACCGGGGAGCTGTTTTTT
CASSIDPPPTGELFF
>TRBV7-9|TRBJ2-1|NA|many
TGTGCCAGCAGCTTATTGGGACTTTACAATGAGCAGTTCTTC
CASSLLGLYNEQFF
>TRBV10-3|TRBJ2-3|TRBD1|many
TGTGCCATCAGTGAGGGGACAGGGAGCGCAGATACGCAGTATTTT
CAISEGTGSADTQYF
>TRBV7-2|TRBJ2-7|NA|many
TGTGCCAGCAGCTTACAGGAAAACTCCTACGAGCAGTACTTC
CASSLQENSYEQYF
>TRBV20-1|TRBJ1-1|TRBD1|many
TGCAGTGCTAGAGATCAGGGGGCGAGTACTGAAGCTTTCTTT
CSARDQGASTEAFF
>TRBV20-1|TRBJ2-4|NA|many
TGCAGTGCTAGAGGCGAGGGAAACATTCAGTACTTC
CSARGEGNIQYF
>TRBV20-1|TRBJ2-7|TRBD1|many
TGCAGTGCCCCGGGACAGGGGGCGAGCGAGCAGTACTTC
CSAPGQGASEQYF
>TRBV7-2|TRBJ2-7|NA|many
TGTGCCAGCAGCCAGACTGATACCTACGAGCAGTACTTC
CASSQTDTYEQYF
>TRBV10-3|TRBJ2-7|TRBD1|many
TGTGCCACCCGACAGGGCTCTCCCTACGAGCAGTACTTC
CATRQGSPYEQYF
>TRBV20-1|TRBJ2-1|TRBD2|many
TGCAGTGCTAGACTAGCGGGATCCTCCTACAATGAGCAGTTCTTC
CSARLAGSSYNEQFF
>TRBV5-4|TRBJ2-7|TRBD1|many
TGTGCCAGCAGCGAGGGACAGGGGGTCGGAGAGCAGTACTTC
CASSEGQGVGEQYF
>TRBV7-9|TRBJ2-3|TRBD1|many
TGTGCCAGCAGTGCCACAGGGGGCAGCACAGATACGCAGTATTTT
CASSATGGSTDTQYF
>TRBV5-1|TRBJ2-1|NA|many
TGCGCCAGCAGCTTGTCGCTAGCGAGAAATAATGAGCAGTTCTTC
CASSLSLARNNEQFF
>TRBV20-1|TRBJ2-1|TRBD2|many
TGCAGTGCCAGAAGCGGGGGGGCTTCATTAGAGCAGTTCTTC
CSARSGGASLEQFF
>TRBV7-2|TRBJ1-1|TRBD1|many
TGTGCCAGCAGCTTAGCGACAGGGGAAGCTTTCTTT
CASSLATGEAFF
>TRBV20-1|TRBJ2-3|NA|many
TGCAGTGCTAGTCAGCCTAGCACAACAGATACGCAGTATTTT
CSASQPSTTDTQYF